The 8 T cell receptor beta chains reported below all come from one sample, sequenced in a study of CD8 T cells in ankylosing spondylitis (dated by TCRdb to about 2017). The library was produced with 5' RACE. Sequencing was carried out with an Illumina HiSeq 2500. TCRdb passed the public sequencing reads through fastp at Q25 and MiXCR, retaining productive beta sequences. Rows matching on CDR3 protein sequence are summarized as one entry with the most common DNA and genes. The sample table shows some 270,000 distinct CDR3 sequences, and 15% to 20% are seen once. The ten largest clones represent around 32% of the sample. Sequenced input: blood, either unsorted or a sorted T cell fraction (not recorded which). Receptors originate from a male donor with ankylosing spondylitis or in good health (not recorded which).

This clonotype has a count of ten or more. The chain couples TRBV27 to TRBJ2-1, with 9 bases lining up with TRBD2. The germline V gene has CDR1 MNHEY and CDR2 SMNVEV (reference sequence). Trimming took 5 bases from V and 8 from J; bases not matched to a gene: 10. The CDR3 is 15 amino acids. The CDR3 sequence is CASSPVAGGVDEQFF. CDR3 sequence (DNA): TGTGCCAGCAGTCCCGTGGCGGGAGGGGTCGATGAGCAGTTCTTC.

This clonotype has more than one count but fewer than ten. The chain has TRBV12-3 or TRBV12-4 and TRBJ1-1; D is ambiguous. There are 16 residues in the CDR3. The germline V and J ends were trimmed by 3 bases and 2 bases, with 16 bases remaining between them. Written as DNA, the CDR3 is TGTGCCAGCAGTTTCTCGGTACGTGTCACAAACACTGAAGCTTTCTTT. Translated, it gives CASSFSVRVTNTEAFF.

This clonotype was recorded a few times. The rearrangement joins TRBV10-2 to TRBJ2-3; tentative D call: TRBD2 (6 bases). Germline CDR1 reads WSHSY; CDR2 reads SAAADI. The CDR3 contains 13 residues. The ends were cut back, 10 bases at V and 0 bases at J, with 11 bases in the middle. CDR3 in amino acids: CATREASTDTQYF. The CDR3 coding sequence is TGCGCCACCAGGGAGGCTAGCACAGATACGCAGTATTTT.

This clonotype was seen repeatedly, ten times or more. This chain connects TRBV4-3 to TRBJ2-5, with D perhaps matching TRBD2 (5 bases). V gave up 1 base and J gave up 5 bases, with 17 bases separating them. Germline CDR1 is LGHNA and CDR2 is YSLEER. The length of the CDR3 is 16 residues. The DNA of the CDR3 is TGCGCCAGCAGCCAAGGGGTGGTTCGGGATCAGGAGACCCAGTACTTC. Translated: CASSQGVVRDQETQYF.

The gene calls are TRBV4-3 and TRBJ1-1, with D hard to call. There are 15 residues in the CDR3. V was shortened by 0 bases and J by 0 bases, with 8 bases between the two germline ends. The germline V gene has CDR1 LGHNA and CDR2 YSLEER. CDR3 amino acids: CASSQDSDLNTEAFF. The CDR3, as DNA: TGCGCCAGCAGCCAAGATTCCGATTTGAACACTGAAGCTTTCTTT.

This clonotype was counted a few times. The CDR3 reads CASRPRIGLSYEQYF. The CDR3 DNA sequence: TGCGCCAGCAGACCCCGGATCGGCCTATCCTACGAGCAGTACTTC. This chain uses TRBV10-1 with TRBJ2-7; the D is unclear. The germline CDR1 and CDR2 sequences are WNHNN and SYGVQD (reference sequence). V was clipped by 6 bases and J by 1 base, with 16 bases between them. The CDR3 totals 15 residues.

This clonotype was recorded a few times. This chain links TRBV27 with TRBJ2-1; 12 nucleotides line up with TRBD2. The CDR3 is 16 residues long. CDR1 MNHEY and CDR2 SMNVEV come from the germline V gene (reference sequence). Germline trimming cut 1 base from V and 6 bases from J; bases unmatched to any gene: 4. CDR3 sequence: CASSLLGTSGPNEQFF. CDR3 sequence (DNA): TGTGCCAGCAGTTTATTAGGGACTAGCGGGCCCAATGAGCAGTTCTTC.

Only a few counts were recorded for this clonotype. V gene TRBV5-6 combines with J gene TRBJ1-1, with 8 bases that match TRBD1. This CDR3 has 14 residues. The germline V gene has CDR1 SGHDT and CDR2 YYEEEE. J was trimmed by 0 bases and V by 3 bases; bases with no gene match: 1. The CDR3, as DNA: TGTGCCAGCAGCTGGACAGGGATGAACACTGAAGCTTTCTTT. Protein product: CASSWTGMNTEAFF.